This note documents a single TCR beta chain sequence. What it binds is unknown. These data originate in a study of T cell repertoires in cytomegalovirus infection. Looking at the study overall: CMV epitopes that were recently identified and HLA-C-restricted were used alongside well-studied HLA-B-restricted ones.

The V gene's germline CDR1 is LGHDT and CDR2 YNNKEL (reference sequence). V was shortened by 1 base and J by 2 bases, with 12 bases between the two germline ends. CDR3 length: 15 residues. TCRdb ran MiXCR on the reads and lists one entry per CDR3 protein. Among some 590,000 distinct CDR3 sequences listed, almost 40% were seen once. This clonotype originated in a human donor in good health (CMV status not recorded). Some clones in this sample may be carry-over from other donors' samples. V gene TRBV3-1 combines with J gene TRBJ2-7, with D perhaps TRBD1 (6 bases). The starting material was cultured PBMCs, obtained from culture after CMV antigen stimulation. CDR3: CASSQVVRGPYEQYF. The CDR3 bases are TGTGCCAGCAGCCAAGTTGTCAGGGGTCCCTACGAGCAGTACTTC.